This TCR beta chain appears in the sequencing data of a study of cytomegalovirus exposure and HLA in healthy donors. Study background: In terms of ancestry, the Caucasian-associated cluster contained 81% of the approximately 430 genotyped donors.

Details on this clone: The antigen is unknown.

PCR primers comprised 60 Vbeta and 13 Jbeta primers. Generated by immunoSEQ multiplex PCR, the TCRdb table keeps only in-frame clones and is missing some. The data hold more than 95,000 clones, with 55% to 75% observed a single time. Study results and caveats: Beyond CMV serostatus, there was no information to go on about immune exposure.

Per the germline V gene, CDR1 is KGHSH and CDR2 is LQKENI. CDR3 length: 15 residues. V lost 2 bases to trimming and J lost 10 bases; unmatched junction nucleotides: 5. Sequencing was done on a sample of PBMCs. This chain joins TRBV18 and TRBJ1-6; TRBD1 matches at 10 bases. The receptor was isolated from a woman in her thirties or forties in good health and CMV-seropositive. The CDR3 DNA is TGTGCCAGCTCACCAAGACAGGGGGCGGACTCACCCCTCCACTTT. Amino acids: CASSPRQGADSPLHF.